Sequencing of this T cell receptor beta chain was carried out in a study of T-cell reconstitution after alpha-beta-depleted transplantation in children (TCRdb year 2016). As for the study more broadly: The study quantitatively tracked T-cell immune reconstitution after TCRalphabeta/CD19-depleted allogeneic hematopoietic cell transplantation in children using TCR repertoire profiling.

Broad study findings and their caveats: The high TCRbeta diversity at day 60 in some patients was ascribed to recipient T cells and intrathymic progenitors that had survived conditioning. Over the following months the frequencies of hyperexpanded clones went down, and after one year T-cell counts and TCRbeta diversity were mostly credited to newly produced T cells. The apparently early alphabetaT-cell count recovery about two months after transplant was reportedly dependent on only several hundred rapidly expanded clones derived from non-depleted graft cells.

This clonotype was detected ten times or more. The specificity of this receptor is unknown. Qualities for individual bases were not recorded, and no much larger clone is one base off. The CDR3 starts with the cysteine, ends with the phenylalanine, and has 14 residues. Only CDR3 DNA is held: 42 bases, read in frame from base 1. V is reduced by 8 bases and J by 4 bases, leaving a spacing of 15 bases between them. The sample's treatment or condition, from its label and the paper: allogeneic hematopoietic cell transplantation with graft depleted of TCRalphabeta T cells and CD19 B cells. The children who served as transplant recipients had been given grafts of TCRalphabeta/CD19-depleted allogeneic hematopoietic cells. Libraries were built with PCR. Sequencing used an Illumina HiSeq 2500. TCR libraries were prepared with molecular barcoding, using unique molecular identifiers to normalize TCRbeta repertoire quantification. TCRdb passed the public sequencing reads through fastp at Q25 and MiXCR, retaining productive beta sequences. CDR3 protein duplicates are merged, each entry listing the most common genes and DNA. This sample lists about 640,000 distinct CDR3 sequences; over 10% were detected once. Jointly, the top ten make up roughly 2.3% of the sample.

Sequencing was performed on PBMCs, mostly from graft donor cells, taken 360 days after TCRalphabeta/CD19-depleted stem cell transplant. The sequence came from a male patient aged 10 to 17 who had a stem cell transplant for acute myeloid leukemia, so the T cells may come from the graft donor. This sequence uses TRBV12-3 or TRBV12-4 and TRBJ1-5, and perhaps TRBD1 as D gene, on 6 matching bases. CDR3 reads: CASSRQGINQPQHF. DNA sequence: TGTGCCAGCTCGCGGCAGGGGATTAATCAGCCCCAGCATTTT.